This T cell receptor beta chain was captured in a study of CD8 T cells in ankylosing spondylitis. On this clonotype itself: Antigen: not known.

Via MiXCR, TCRdb re-called the 5' RACE reads, giving one row per CDR3 protein. Counted here are 250,000 to 350,000 distinct CDR3 sequences, around 18% occurring once; the ten biggest clones make up 7.5% to 9%. The CDR3 extends over 16 amino acids. Germline V gene sequence: CDR1 MDHEN, CDR2 SYDVKM. V was pared by 5 bases and J by 5 bases, with 21 bases between. Study-level findings and limits: Some of these motif variants have turned up before, in reports on reactive arthritis synovial fluid and blood.

The sequence was collected from a male donor with ankylosing spondylitis or in good health (not recorded which). This chain connects TRBV28 to TRBJ2-5, with TRBD2 as a possible D gene (6 bases). The sample taken for sequencing was blood, either unsorted or a sorted T cell fraction (not recorded which). The CDR3 spells CASSPIKRSAGETQYF. For the CDR3, the DNA is TGTGCCAGCAGTCCAATAAAGCGTTCGGCGGGGGAGACCCAGTACTTC.